Listed below are T cell receptor beta chains from one sample, sequenced in a study of early T cells in non-severe SARS-CoV-2 infection. One entry per CDR3 protein, called by TCRdb with MiXCR from the 5' RACE reads. The top ten clones hold about 5.2% of a sample with roughly 71,000 distinct CDR3 sequences, 13% of them seen once. The sample taken for sequencing was whole blood. These receptors were collected from an adult who was a healthcare worker with PCR-confirmed SARS-CoV-2 infection or an uninfected control (not recorded which). Both conserved end residues are part of each CDR3. Fields, in order: V gene, J gene, D gene, clone size, CDR3 DNA, CDR3 protein. The D gene is left open where the match is weak. Part of the rows lack a size; the others show once, few, many or a class for expanded clones.

V gene: TRBV4-1
J gene: TRBJ2-7
D gene: .
clone size: many
CDR3 DNA: TGCGCCAGCAGCCAAGGACCCCGGTACGAGCAGTACTTC
CDR3 protein: CASSQGPRYEQYF

V gene: TRBV18
J gene: TRBJ1-1
D gene: .
clone size: few
CDR3 DNA: TGTGCCAGCTCACCAGATTTGAACACTGAAGCTTTCTTT
CDR3 protein: CASSPDLNTEAFF

V gene: TRBV5-1
J gene: TRBJ1-5
D gene: .
clone size: many
CDR3 DNA: TGCGCCAGCAGCCAAGACGGGGGAGATCAGCCCCAGCATTTT
CDR3 protein: CASSQDGGDQPQHF

V gene: TRBV19
J gene: TRBJ2-1
D gene: TRBD2
clone size: .
CDR3 DNA: TGTGCCAGTAGTGATAGCGGGAGGGGCTCCTACAATGAGCAGTTCTTC
CDR3 protein: CASSDSGRGSYNEQFF

V gene: TRBV20-1
J gene: TRBJ1-6
D gene: .
clone size: .
CDR3 DNA: TGCAGTGCTAGAGATCCAGGGCACAATTCACCCCTCCACTTT
CDR3 protein: CSARDPGHNSPLHF

V gene: TRBV7-2
J gene: TRBJ2-1
D gene: .
clone size: .
CDR3 DNA: TGTGCCAGCAGCTTATCGGCAGGCTTAGGGGCTAACAATGAGCAGTTCTTC
CDR3 protein: CASSLSAGLGANNEQFF

V gene: TRBV7-2
J gene: TRBJ2-5
D gene: .
clone size: few
CDR3 DNA: TGTGCCAGCAGCTTAGCGTGGGGTCAAGAGACCCAGTACTTC
CDR3 protein: CASSLAWGQETQYF

V gene: TRBV7-6
J gene: TRBJ2-7
D gene: TRBD1
clone size: many
CDR3 DNA: TGTGCCAGCAGCTTAGGTGGGAGGACAGGGACCTACGAGCAGTACTTC
CDR3 protein: CASSLGGRTGTYEQYF

V gene: TRBV10-3
J gene: TRBJ2-7
D gene: TRBD2
clone size: many
CDR3 DNA: TGTGCCATCGGGCGGGGGGGCATATACGAGCAGTACTTC
CDR3 protein: CAIGRGGIYEQYF

V gene: TRBV11-2
J gene: TRBJ2-1
D gene: TRBD2
clone size: .
CDR3 DNA: TGTGCCAGTAACTCCAGGGGAGCGGGGGGCGGTGAGCAGTTCTTC
CDR3 protein: CASNSRGAGGGEQFF

V gene: TRBV20-1
J gene: TRBJ1-5
D gene: .
clone size: few
CDR3 DNA: TGCAGTGCAAATCGCCGGGGTGTTGGCAATCAGCCCCAGCATTTT
CDR3 protein: CSANRRGVGNQPQHF

V gene: TRBV19
J gene: TRBJ2-5
D gene: TRBD1
clone size: few
CDR3 DNA: TGTGCCAGTAGCCCCCTCGGGGACAGGGGAAAAGAGACCCAGTACTTC
CDR3 protein: CASSPLGDRGKETQYF

V gene: TRBV5-1
J gene: TRBJ2-1
D gene: .
clone size: many
CDR3 DNA: TGCGCCAGCAGCTTGGGCGGGCCCGAGGGTGAGCAGTTCTTC
CDR3 protein: CASSLGGPEGEQFF

V gene: TRBV27
J gene: TRBJ1-1
D gene: .
clone size: few
CDR3 DNA: TGTGCCAGCAATCCGGAGCCAATAGGGAACACTGAAGCTTTCTTT
CDR3 protein: CASNPEPIGNTEAFF

V gene: TRBV7-2
J gene: TRBJ2-7
D gene: .
clone size: .
CDR3 DNA: TGTGCCAGCAGCTTATCAGCCACCTACGAGCAGTACTTC
CDR3 protein: CASSLSATYEQYF

V gene: TRBV10-3
J gene: TRBJ1-1
D gene: TRBD1
clone size: .
CDR3 DNA: TGTGCCATCTCAGGACAGGGGGCAGAAGCTTTCTTT
CDR3 protein: CAISGQGAEAFF

V gene: TRBV6-2/TRBV6-3
J gene: TRBJ2-1
D gene: TRBD2
clone size: .
CDR3 DNA: TGTGCCAGCAGTTTCCCGGGACTAGCGAAGTACACTGAGCAGTTCTTC
CDR3 protein: CASSFPGLAKYTEQFF

V gene: TRBV5-1
J gene: TRBJ2-2
D gene: .
clone size: .
CDR3 DNA: TGCGCCAGCAGCTTGTCCGTAGCCGGGGAGCTGTTTTTT
CDR3 protein: CASSLSVAGELFF

V gene: TRBV19
J gene: TRBJ2-2
D gene: TRBD2
clone size: .
CDR3 DNA: TGTGCCAGTTTTACCGGGGGGGCAACCGGGGAGCTGTTTTTT
CDR3 protein: CASFTGGATGELFF

V gene: TRBV6-1
J gene: TRBJ1-5
D gene: TRBD1
clone size: .
CDR3 DNA: TGTGCCAGCCATTCGGGACAGGGGGTTAATCAGCCCCAGCATTTT
CDR3 protein: CASHSGQGVNQPQHF

V gene: TRBV6-1
J gene: TRBJ1-3
D gene: .
clone size: many
CDR3 DNA: TGTGCCAGCAGTGTTGAGGGATCTGGAAACACCATATATTTT
CDR3 protein: CASSVEGSGNTIYF

V gene: TRBV10-2
J gene: TRBJ2-5
D gene: TRBD2
clone size: .
CDR3 DNA: TGCGCCAGCAGTGTTTCTAGCGGGGGGCCACAAGAGACCCAGTACTTC
CDR3 protein: CASSVSSGGPQETQYF

V gene: TRBV18
J gene: TRBJ2-1
D gene: TRBD1
clone size: .
CDR3 DNA: TGTGCCAGCTCAAGGGACAGGGGTTACAATGAGCAGTTCTTC
CDR3 protein: CASSRDRGYNEQFF

V gene: TRBV5-1
J gene: TRBJ1-1
D gene: .
clone size: .
CDR3 DNA: TGCGCCAGCAGCTTGGAGCGTGACACTGAAGCTTTCTTT
CDR3 protein: CASSLERDTEAFF

V gene: TRBV10-3
J gene: TRBJ2-1
D gene: .
clone size: many
CDR3 DNA: TGTGCCATCAGTGAAGTATTTGAAGGGAATGAGCAGTTCTTC
CDR3 protein: CAISEVFEGNEQFF

V gene: TRBV29-1
J gene: TRBJ2-3
D gene: .
clone size: .
CDR3 DNA: TGCAGCGTTGAAGGGGGACGGATCACAGATACGCAGTATTTT
CDR3 protein: CSVEGGRITDTQYF

V gene: TRBV28
J gene: TRBJ2-3
D gene: TRBD2
clone size: .
CDR3 DNA: TGTGCCAGCTCTCTTAGCGGGGGTTCCACAGATACGCAGTATTTT
CDR3 protein: CASSLSGGSTDTQYF

V gene: TRBV29-1
J gene: TRBJ1-3
D gene: .
clone size: once
CDR3 DNA: TGCAGCGTTTCCGCGCCTCTCTCTGGAAACACCATATATTTT
CDR3 protein: CSVSAPLSGNTIYF

V gene: TRBV13
J gene: TRBJ2-1
D gene: TRBD2
clone size: many
CDR3 DNA: TGTGCCAGCAGCTCGAGGGCCCGACTAGCGGGGCGTCATGAGCAGTTCTTC
CDR3 protein: CASSSRARLAGRHEQFF

V gene: TRBV29-1
J gene: TRBJ1-2
D gene: .
clone size: .
CDR3 DNA: TGCAGCGTTGGTCTAGGGCTCCATGGCTACACCTTC
CDR3 protein: CSVGLGLHGYTF

V gene: TRBV9
J gene: TRBJ2-1
D gene: .
clone size: .
CDR3 DNA: TGTGCCAGCAGCGTATCCCCAGGCCTACAGTTCTTC
CDR3 protein: CASSVSPGLQFF

V gene: TRBV18
J gene: TRBJ2-1
D gene: TRBD1
clone size: many
CDR3 DNA: TGTGCCAGCTCCCCGCGGACAGGGCGTTATGAGCAGTTCTTC
CDR3 protein: CASSPRTGRYEQFF

V gene: TRBV10-2
J gene: TRBJ2-7
D gene: .
clone size: once
CDR3 DNA: TGCGCCAGCAGTGTGGGTAGCGCGGCCTACGAGCAGTACTTC
CDR3 protein: CASSVGSAAYEQYF

V gene: TRBV12-3/TRBV12-4
J gene: TRBJ1-1
D gene: .
clone size: .
CDR3 DNA: TGTGCCAGCAGTAGGCAGAACACTGAAGCTTTCTTT
CDR3 protein: CASSRQNTEAFF

V gene: TRBV20-1
J gene: TRBJ2-5
D gene: TRBD1
clone size: .
CDR3 DNA: TGCAGTGCTGCCGGGACAGATAAAGAGACCCAGTACTTC
CDR3 protein: CSAAGTDKETQYF

V gene: TRBV7-9
J gene: TRBJ2-2
D gene: .
clone size: .
CDR3 DNA: TGTGCCAGCAGTTTCAAGCCGAACACCGGGGAGCTGTTTTTT
CDR3 protein: CASSFKPNTGELFF

V gene: TRBV20-1
J gene: TRBJ2-7
D gene: TRBD1
clone size: many
CDR3 DNA: TGCAGTGCTAGGTGGCAGGGGGCTACCTACGAGCAGTACTTC
CDR3 protein: CSARWQGATYEQYF

V gene: TRBV5-1
J gene: TRBJ2-5
D gene: .
clone size: many
CDR3 DNA: TGCGCCAGCTACCTGATGGGGATTGAAGAGACCCAGTACTTC
CDR3 protein: CASYLMGIEETQYF

V gene: TRBV4-1
J gene: TRBJ2-7
D gene: TRBD2
clone size: .
CDR3 DNA: TGCGCCAGCAGCCTGCGCGGGGGGAGCTACGAGCAGTACTTC
CDR3 protein: CASSLRGGSYEQYF

V gene: TRBV6-5
J gene: TRBJ2-2
D gene: .
clone size: .
CDR3 DNA: TGTGCCAGCAGTTTCCGAACCGGGGAGCTGTTTTTT
CDR3 protein: CASSFRTGELFF

V gene: TRBV12-3/TRBV12-4
J gene: TRBJ1-4
D gene: .
clone size: .
CDR3 DNA: TGTGCCAGCAGTAGGGCCGGGATGGATGAAAAACTGTTTTTT
CDR3 protein: CASSRAGMDEKLFF

V gene: TRBV29-1
J gene: TRBJ1-3
D gene: .
clone size: few
CDR3 DNA: TGCAGCGTTGATGTGGGACTTTCTTTAGGGGGAACTGGAAACACCATATATTTT
CDR3 protein: CSVDVGLSLGGTGNTIYF

V gene: TRBV24-1
J gene: TRBJ2-1
D gene: .
clone size: .
CDR3 DNA: TGTGCCACCAGTGAGGACGGCATCTACAATGAGCAGTTCTTC
CDR3 protein: CATSEDGIYNEQFF

V gene: TRBV4-2
J gene: TRBJ2-7
D gene: .
clone size: .
CDR3 DNA: TGTGCCAGCAGCCATCACGACAGAAGCTACGAGCAGTACTTC
CDR3 protein: CASSHHDRSYEQYF

V gene: TRBV30
J gene: TRBJ1-2
D gene: TRBD1
clone size: many
CDR3 DNA: TGTGCCTTCCGGGACAGGGGGGACCCTTTCGGCTACACCTTC
CDR3 protein: CAFRDRGDPFGYTF

V gene: TRBV9
J gene: TRBJ1-3
D gene: .
clone size: many
CDR3 DNA: TGTGCCAGCAGCGTAGGTCGGTCCTCTGGAAACACCATATATTTT
CDR3 protein: CASSVGRSSGNTIYF

V gene: TRBV7-2
J gene: TRBJ2-7
D gene: TRBD2
clone size: .
CDR3 DNA: TGTGCCAGCAGCTCGGGACTAGCGGTGCATGGGTACGAGCAGTACTTC
CDR3 protein: CASSSGLAVHGYEQYF

V gene: TRBV9
J gene: TRBJ2-3
D gene: .
clone size: many
CDR3 DNA: TGTGCCAGCAGCGGGGTCATTACAGATACGCAGTATTTT
CDR3 protein: CASSGVITDTQYF

V gene: TRBV15
J gene: TRBJ2-2
D gene: TRBD2
clone size: many
CDR3 DNA: TGTGCCACCAGCAGAGATGTACTAGCGGGCGGGGAGCTGTTTTTT
CDR3 protein: CATSRDVLAGGELFF

V gene: TRBV29-1
J gene: TRBJ1-1
D gene: .
clone size: few
CDR3 DNA: TGCAGCGCGGGGACCGCACAGGTATGGAACACTGAAGCTTTCTTT
CDR3 protein: CSAGTAQVWNTEAFF